This T cell receptor beta chain originates from a study of regulatory T cells in long-lasting Graves disease. This clonotype was observed at least ten times. Through Arm-PCR of CDR3 regions and iRepertoire HTBI primers, TCR beta libraries were built. In TCRdb, the multiplex PCR reads were re-called with MiXCR into one record per CDR3 protein. The table has some 330,000 distinct CDR3 sequences, about 12% seen once. Documented time point: newly diagnosed GD, antithyroid drugs for less than 3 months. PBMC RNA served as the TCR library source. From an endocrinology department in Xi'an, China, came the patients. This CDR3 spans 16 amino acids. The germline gives CDR1 SGHDN, CDR2 FVKESK. V lost 6 bases to trimming and J lost 9 bases; unmatched junction nucleotides: 11. These same data were also listed under a study on T cells in Graves' hyperthyroidism and ophthalmopathy. That source adds: Hyperthyroidism had been newly diagnosed in patients aged 18 to 65, and its duration was under 2 months. The TCR CDR3 first-round RT-PCR relied on the HTBI primer set. The model made its ophthalmopathy prediction, and onset followed a median around 6.9 months later.

This specimen consisted of peripheral blood mononuclear cells (PBMCs), obtained at new diagnosis, from a patient treated with antithyroid drugs. This chain joins TRBV14 and TRBJ2-1; 13 positions agree with TRBD2. The clonotype comes from a young woman with Graves disease. CDR3 amino acids: CASSRTSGSLRAEQFF. The CDR3 nucleotides are TGTGCCAGCAGTCGGACTAGCGGGAGCCTACGTGCTGAGCAGTTCTTC.